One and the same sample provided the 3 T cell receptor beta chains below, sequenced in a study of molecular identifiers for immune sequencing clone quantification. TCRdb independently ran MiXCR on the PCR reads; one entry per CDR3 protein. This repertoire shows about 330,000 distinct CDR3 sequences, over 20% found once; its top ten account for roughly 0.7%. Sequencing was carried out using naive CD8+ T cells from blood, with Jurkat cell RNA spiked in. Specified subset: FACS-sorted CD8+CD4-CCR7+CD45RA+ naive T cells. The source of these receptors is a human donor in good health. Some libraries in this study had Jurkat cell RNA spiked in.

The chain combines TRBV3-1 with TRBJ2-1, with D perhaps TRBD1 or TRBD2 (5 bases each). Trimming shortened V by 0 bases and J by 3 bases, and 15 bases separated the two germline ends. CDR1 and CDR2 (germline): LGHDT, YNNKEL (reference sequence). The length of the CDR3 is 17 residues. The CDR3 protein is CASSQDPLRDGYNEQFF. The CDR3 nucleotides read TGTGCCAGCAGCCAAGATCCCCTGAGGGACGGCTACAATGAGCAGTTCTTC.

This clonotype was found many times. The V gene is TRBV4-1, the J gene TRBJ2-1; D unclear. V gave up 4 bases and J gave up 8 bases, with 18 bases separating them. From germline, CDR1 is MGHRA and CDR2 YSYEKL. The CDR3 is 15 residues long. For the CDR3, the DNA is TGCGCCAGCAGCCCAACACTACTCAGCCCGCATGAGCAGTTCTTC. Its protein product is CASSPTLLSPHEQFF.

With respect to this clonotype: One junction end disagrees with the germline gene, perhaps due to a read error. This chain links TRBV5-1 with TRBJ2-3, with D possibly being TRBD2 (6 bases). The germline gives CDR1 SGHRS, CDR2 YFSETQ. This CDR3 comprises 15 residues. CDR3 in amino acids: CASSRGAGSTATQYF. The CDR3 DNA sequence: TGCGCCAGCAGCCGCGGGGCGGGAAGCACAGCTACGCAGTATTTT.